This T cell receptor beta chain derives from a study of T cells in localized non-small cell lung cancer. TCRdb's table, derived via immunoSEQ multiplex PCR, lists solely in-frame clones and lacks some. Of under 65,000 clones in the sample, about 80% were seen once. Trimming removed 4 bases from V and 0 bases from J, with 7 bases in between. The germline CDR1 and CDR2 sequences are LNHDA and SQIVND (reference sequence). The CDR3 loop spans 15 amino acids. The sequence was obtained from a female donor of 60 years or more with stage II squamous cell lung carcinoma. This chain uses TRBV19 with TRBJ2-6, with D perhaps matching TRBD2 (5 bases). Sequenced here: peripheral blood, sampled before any cancer treatment. In DNA form, the CDR3 reads TGTGCCAGTAGTACGGGGAGCTCTGGGGCCAACGTCCTGACTTTC. It yields the protein CASSTGSSGANVLTF.